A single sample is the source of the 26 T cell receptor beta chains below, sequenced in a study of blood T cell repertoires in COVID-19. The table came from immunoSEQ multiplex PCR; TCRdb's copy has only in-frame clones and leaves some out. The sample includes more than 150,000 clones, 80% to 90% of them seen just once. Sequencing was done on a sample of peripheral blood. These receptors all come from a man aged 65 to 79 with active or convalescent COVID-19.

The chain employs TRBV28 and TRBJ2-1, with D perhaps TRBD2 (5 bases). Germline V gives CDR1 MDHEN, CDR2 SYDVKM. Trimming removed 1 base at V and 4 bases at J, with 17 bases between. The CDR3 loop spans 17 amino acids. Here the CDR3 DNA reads TGTGCCAGCAGTTTATTTCGGACTGCCGGTTCTTACAATGAGCAGTTCTTC. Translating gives CASSLFRTAGSYNEQFF.

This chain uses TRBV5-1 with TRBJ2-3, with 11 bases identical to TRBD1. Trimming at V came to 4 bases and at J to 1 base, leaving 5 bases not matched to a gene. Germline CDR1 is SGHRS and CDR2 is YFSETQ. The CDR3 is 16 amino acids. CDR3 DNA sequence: TGCGCCAGCAGCCCCGGGACAGGGGGTGGCACAGATACGCAGTATTTT. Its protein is CASSPGTGGGTDTQYF.

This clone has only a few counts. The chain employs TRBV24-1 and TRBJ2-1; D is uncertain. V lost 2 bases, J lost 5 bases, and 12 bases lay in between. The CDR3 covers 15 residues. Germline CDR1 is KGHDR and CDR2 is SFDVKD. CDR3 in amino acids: CATSDSARLNNEQFF. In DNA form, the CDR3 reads TGTGCCACCAGTGATTCAGCGCGACTGAACAATGAGCAGTTCTTC.

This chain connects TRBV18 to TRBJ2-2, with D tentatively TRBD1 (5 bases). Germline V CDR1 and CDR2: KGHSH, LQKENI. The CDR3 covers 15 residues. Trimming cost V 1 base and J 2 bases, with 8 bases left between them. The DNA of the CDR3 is TGTGCCAGCTCACCACTCGACAGTAACACCGGGGAGCTGTTTTTT. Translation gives CASSPLDSNTGELFF.

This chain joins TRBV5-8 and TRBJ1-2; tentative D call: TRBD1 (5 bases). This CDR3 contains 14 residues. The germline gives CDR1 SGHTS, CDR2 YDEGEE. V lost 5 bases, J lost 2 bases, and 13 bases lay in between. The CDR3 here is CASRLNPGNYGYTF. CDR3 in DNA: TGTGCCAGCAGGTTGAACCCAGGGAACTATGGCTACACCTTC.

The CDR3, as DNA: TGTGCCAGCAGTTACCGGGACAAAAACTATGGCTACACCTTC. Residues: CASSYRDKNYGYTF. This chain joins TRBV6-5 and TRBJ1-2; TRBD1 might be the D (6 bases). This CDR3 is 14 amino acids long. The germline gives CDR1 MNHEY, CDR2 SVGAGI. Trimming removed 2 bases at V and 2 bases at J, with 9 bases between.

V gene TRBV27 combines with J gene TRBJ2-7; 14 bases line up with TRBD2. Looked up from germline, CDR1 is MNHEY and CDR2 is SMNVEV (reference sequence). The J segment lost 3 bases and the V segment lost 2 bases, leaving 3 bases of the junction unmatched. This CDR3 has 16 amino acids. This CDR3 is CASSLRLAGGLYEQYF. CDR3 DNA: TGTGCCAGCAGTTTAAGACTAGCGGGGGGGCTCTACGAGCAGTACTTC.

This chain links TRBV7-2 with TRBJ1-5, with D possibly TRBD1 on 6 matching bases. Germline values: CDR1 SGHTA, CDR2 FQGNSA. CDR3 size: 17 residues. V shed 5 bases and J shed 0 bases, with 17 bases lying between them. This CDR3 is CASSPRRGGVSNQPQHF. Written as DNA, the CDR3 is TGTGCCAGCAGCCCCCGAAGAGGGGGGGTTAGCAATCAGCCCCAGCATTTT.

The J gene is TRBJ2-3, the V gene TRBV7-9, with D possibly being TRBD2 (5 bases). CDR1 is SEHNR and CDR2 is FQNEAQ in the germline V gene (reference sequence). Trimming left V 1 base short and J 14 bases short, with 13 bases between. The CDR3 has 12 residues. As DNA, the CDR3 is TGTGCCAGCAGCTTAGAGTACGCAGGAGGGTATTTT. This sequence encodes CASSLEYAGGYF.

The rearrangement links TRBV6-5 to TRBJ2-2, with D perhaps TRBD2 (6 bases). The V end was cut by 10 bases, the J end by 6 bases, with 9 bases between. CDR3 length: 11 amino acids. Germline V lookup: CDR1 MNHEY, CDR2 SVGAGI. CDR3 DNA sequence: TGTGCCACCCGACTAGCCGGGGAGCTGTTTTTT. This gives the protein CATRLAGELFF.

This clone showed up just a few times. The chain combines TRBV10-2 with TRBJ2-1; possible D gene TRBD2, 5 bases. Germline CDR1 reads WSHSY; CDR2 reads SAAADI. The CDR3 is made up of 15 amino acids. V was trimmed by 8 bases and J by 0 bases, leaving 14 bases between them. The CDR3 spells CASEGSTSSYNEQFF. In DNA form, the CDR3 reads TGCGCCAGCGAGGGTAGCACAAGCTCCTACAATGAGCAGTTCTTC.

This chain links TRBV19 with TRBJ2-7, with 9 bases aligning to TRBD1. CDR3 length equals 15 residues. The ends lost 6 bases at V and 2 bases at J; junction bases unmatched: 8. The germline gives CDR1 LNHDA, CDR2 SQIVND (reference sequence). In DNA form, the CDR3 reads TGTGCCAGTAGCCATCGGGACAGGGACACCTACGAGCAGTACTTC. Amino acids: CASSHRDRDTYEQYF.

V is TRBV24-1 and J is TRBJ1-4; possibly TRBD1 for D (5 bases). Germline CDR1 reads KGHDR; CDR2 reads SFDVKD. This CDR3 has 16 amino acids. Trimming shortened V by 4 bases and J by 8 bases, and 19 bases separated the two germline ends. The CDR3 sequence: CATSDPSPGEDEKLFF. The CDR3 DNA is TGTGCCACCAGTGACCCCTCCCCGGGGGAAGACGAAAAACTGTTTTTT.

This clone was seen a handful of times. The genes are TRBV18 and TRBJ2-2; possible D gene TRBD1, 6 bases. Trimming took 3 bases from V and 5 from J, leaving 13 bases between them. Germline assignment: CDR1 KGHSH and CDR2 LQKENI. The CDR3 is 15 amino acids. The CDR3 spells CASSPRTVDTGELFF. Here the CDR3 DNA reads TGTGCCAGCTCACCGCGGACAGTTGATACCGGGGAGCTGTTTTTT.

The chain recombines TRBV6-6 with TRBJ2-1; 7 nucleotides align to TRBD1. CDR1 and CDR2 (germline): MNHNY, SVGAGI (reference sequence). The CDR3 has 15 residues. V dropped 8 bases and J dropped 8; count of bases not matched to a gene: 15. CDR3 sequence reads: CASHKWGTEGDEQFF. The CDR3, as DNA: TGTGCCAGCCATAAATGGGGGACAGAGGGCGATGAGCAGTTCTTC.

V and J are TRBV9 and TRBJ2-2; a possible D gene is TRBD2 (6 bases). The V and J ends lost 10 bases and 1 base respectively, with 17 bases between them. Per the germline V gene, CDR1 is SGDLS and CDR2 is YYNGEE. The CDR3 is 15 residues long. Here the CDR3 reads CAGRSRPRNTGELFF. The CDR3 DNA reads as TGTGCCGGGAGGTCCAGGCCCAGGAACACCGGGGAGCTGTTTTTT.

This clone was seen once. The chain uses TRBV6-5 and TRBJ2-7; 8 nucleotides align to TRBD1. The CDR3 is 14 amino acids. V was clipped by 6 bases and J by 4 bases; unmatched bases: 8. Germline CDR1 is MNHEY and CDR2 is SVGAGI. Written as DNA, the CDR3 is TGTGCCAGCAGCTCCACGGGACAGGCGTACGAGCAGTACTTC. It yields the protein CASSSTGQAYEQYF.

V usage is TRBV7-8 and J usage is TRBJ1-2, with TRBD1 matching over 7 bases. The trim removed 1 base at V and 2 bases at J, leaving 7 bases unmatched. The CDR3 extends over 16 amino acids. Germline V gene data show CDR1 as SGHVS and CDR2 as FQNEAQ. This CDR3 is CASSLENRGVNYGYTF. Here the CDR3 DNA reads TGTGCCAGCAGCTTAGAGAACAGGGGCGTAAACTATGGCTACACCTTC.

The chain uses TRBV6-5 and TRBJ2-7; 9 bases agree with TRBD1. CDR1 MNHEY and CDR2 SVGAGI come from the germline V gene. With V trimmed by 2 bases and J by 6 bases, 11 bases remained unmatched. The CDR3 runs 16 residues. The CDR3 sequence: CASSYARDRACCEQYF. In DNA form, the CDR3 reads TGTGCCAGCAGTTACGCCCGGGACAGGGCTTGTTGCGAGCAGTACTTC.

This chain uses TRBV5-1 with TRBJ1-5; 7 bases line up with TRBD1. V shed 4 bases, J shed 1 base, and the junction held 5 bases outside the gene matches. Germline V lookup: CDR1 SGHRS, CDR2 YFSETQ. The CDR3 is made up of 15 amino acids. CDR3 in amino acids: CASSKEGASNQPQHF. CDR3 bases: TGCGCCAGCAGCAAGGAGGGGGCGAGCAATCAGCCCCAGCATTTT.

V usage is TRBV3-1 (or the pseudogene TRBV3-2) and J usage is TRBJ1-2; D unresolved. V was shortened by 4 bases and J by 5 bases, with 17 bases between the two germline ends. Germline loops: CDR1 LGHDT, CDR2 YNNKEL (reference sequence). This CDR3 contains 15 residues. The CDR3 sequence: CASSPTAGLNYGYTF. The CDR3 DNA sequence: TGTGCCAGCAGCCCCACGGCAGGTCTGAATTATGGCTACACCTTC.

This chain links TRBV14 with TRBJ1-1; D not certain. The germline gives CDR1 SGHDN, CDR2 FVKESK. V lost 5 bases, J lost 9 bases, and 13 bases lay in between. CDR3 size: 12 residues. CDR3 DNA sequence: TGTGCCAGCAGCACACACCGGGATAAAGCTTTCTTT. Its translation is CASSTHRDKAFF.

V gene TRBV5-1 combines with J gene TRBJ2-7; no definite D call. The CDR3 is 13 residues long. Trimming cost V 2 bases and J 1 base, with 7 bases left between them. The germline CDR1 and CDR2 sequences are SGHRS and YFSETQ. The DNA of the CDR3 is TGCGCCAGCAGCTTAGTCGGGTCCTACGAGCAGTACTTC. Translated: CASSLVGSYEQYF. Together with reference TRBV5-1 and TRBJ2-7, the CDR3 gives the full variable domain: KAGVTQTPRYLIKTRGQQVTLSCSPISGHRSVSWYQQTPGQGLQFLFEYFSETQRNKGNFPGRFSGRQFSNSRSEMNVSTLELGDSALYLCASSLVGSYEQYFGPGTRLTVT.

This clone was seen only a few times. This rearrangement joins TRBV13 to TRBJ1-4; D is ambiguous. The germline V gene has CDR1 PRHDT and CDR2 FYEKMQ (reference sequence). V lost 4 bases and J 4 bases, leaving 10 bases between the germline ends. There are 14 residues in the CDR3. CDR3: CASSSWRFNEKLFF. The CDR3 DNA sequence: TGTGCCAGCAGCTCCTGGCGGTTTAATGAAAAACTGTTTTTT.

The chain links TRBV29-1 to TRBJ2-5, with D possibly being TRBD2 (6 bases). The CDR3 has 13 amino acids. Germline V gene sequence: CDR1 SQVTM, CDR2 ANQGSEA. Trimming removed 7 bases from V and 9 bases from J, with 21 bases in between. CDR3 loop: CSEKEWISGAQYF. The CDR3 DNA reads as TGCAGCGAGAAGGAGTGGATTTCGGGGGCCCAGTACTTC.

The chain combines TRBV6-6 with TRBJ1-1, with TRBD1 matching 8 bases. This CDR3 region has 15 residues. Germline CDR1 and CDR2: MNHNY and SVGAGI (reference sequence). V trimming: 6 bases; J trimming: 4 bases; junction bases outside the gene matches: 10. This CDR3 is CASSDPTGGPTEAFF. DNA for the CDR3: TGTGCCAGCAGCGATCCCACAGGGGGGCCCACTGAAGCTTTCTTT.